This TCR beta chain was sequenced for a study of HIV-infected patients and healthy controls. The J segment lost 1 base and the V segment lost 5 bases, leaving 8 bases of the junction unmatched. CDR1 MNHNY and CDR2 SVGAGI come from the germline V gene (reference sequence). This CDR3 contains 17 residues. TCRdb redid the calling of the 5' RACE reads with MiXCR, one entry per CDR3 protein. This table holds 55,000 to 70,000 distinct CDR3 sequences, roughly 19% found once. The sequence came from a human donor in good health. Material for sequencing was CD4+ T cells from blood. V is TRBV6-6 and J is TRBJ2-6; TRBD1 matches 7 bases. Written as DNA, the CDR3 is TGTGCCAGCAGTATAAGACAGGGTTTGTCTGGGGCCAACGTCCTGACTTTC. It is translated as CASSIRQGLSGANVLTF.